The 21 T cell receptor beta chains given below trace back to one sample, sequenced in a study of T cells in Graves' hyperthyroidism and ophthalmopathy. TCR beta CDR3 regions were amplified from RNA. The HTBI primer set served for first-round RT-PCR of the TCR CDR3. One entry per CDR3 protein results from TCRdb running MiXCR on the multiplex PCR reads. The table records 300,000 to 350,000 distinct CDR3 sequences, over 20% of them present only once. The sample was blood. The receptor set was obtained from a woman aged 45-65 years with Graves' hyperthyroidism.

This clonotype was detected ten times or more. The rearrangement joins TRBV11-3 to TRBJ2-3; no firm D call. Per the germline V gene, CDR1 is SGHNT and CDR2 is YENEEA. V gave up 2 bases and J gave up 10 bases, with 13 bases separating them. The CDR3 spans 13 residues. In DNA form, the CDR3 reads TGTGCCAGCAGCTTAACAAAAATGGTTCCGCAGTATTTT. It yields the protein CASSLTKMVPQYF.

This clonotype was found once. The chain is built from TRBV6-1 and TRBJ1-2; 8 nucleotides align to TRBD1. The CDR3 has 18 amino acids. Germline CDR1 reads MNHNS; CDR2 reads SASEGT. V shed 3 bases and J 1 base; nucleotides not matched to a gene: 13. This CDR3 reads CASSDDPGQVEVNYGYTF. In nucleotides, the CDR3 is TGTGCCAGCAGTGACGACCCGGGACAGGTGGAAGTTAACTATGGCTACACCTTC.

This clonotype was counted at least ten times. The chain combines TRBV30 with TRBJ2-3; 8 bases map to TRBD1. Trimming removed 0 bases from V and 1 base from J; junction bases left unmatched: 3. CDR1 is GTSNPN, CDR2 SVGIG, per germline (reference sequence). The CDR3 contains 15 residues. CDR3 bases: TGTGCCTGGAGTGTAATCAGGGGGCGCACAGATACGCAGTATTTT. Amino acids: CAWSVIRGRTDTQYF.

This clonotype came up a few times. The gene calls are TRBV5-1 and TRBJ2-1, with D perhaps matching TRBD1 (6 bases). V was clipped by 1 base and J by 8 bases, with 13 bases between them. CDR1 and CDR2 from the germline V gene are SGHRS and YFSETQ. This CDR3 contains 14 residues. The CDR3 DNA reads as TGCGCCAGCAGCTTGAGGGCAGGGGTCGATGAGCAGTTCTTC. It yields the protein CASSLRAGVDEQFF.

In regard to this clonotype: This could be a read error, since a much larger clone is one nucleotide away. The V and J genes are TRBV30 and TRBJ2-1; 7 nucleotides align to TRBD2. The germline CDR1 and CDR2 sequences are GTSNPN and SVGIG (reference sequence). This CDR3 has 14 amino acids. The ends lost 4 bases at V and 4 bases at J; junction bases unmatched: 7. The DNA for the CDR3 is TGTGCCTGGAATAGACCAGCGGGATACAATGAGCAGTTCTTC. Protein sequence: CAWNRPAGYNEQFF.

This clonotype was recorded at least ten times. This chain connects TRBV30 to TRBJ1-6; D gene uncertain. Germline V lookup: CDR1 GTSNPN, CDR2 SVGIG (reference sequence). The CDR3 loop spans 14 amino acids. V lost 5 bases, J lost 2 bases, and 10 bases lay in between. The CDR3, as DNA: TGTGCCTGGGGACCTTCTACCTATAATTCACCCCTCCACTTT. This codes for CAWGPSTYNSPLHF. The whole variable domain, remainder taken from reference TRBV30 and TRBJ1-6, is SQTIHQWPATLVQPVGSPLSLECTVEGTSNPNLYWYRQAAGRGLQLLFYSVGIGQISSEVPQNLSASRPQDRQFILSSKKLLLSDSGFYLCAWGPSTYNSPLHFGNGTRLTVT.

There are many counts of this clonotype. This chain links TRBV3-1 with TRBJ1-1; 7 nucleotides agree with TRBD1. V lost 5 bases, J lost 1 base, and 10 bases stayed unmatched. CDR1 is LGHDT, CDR2 YNNKEL, per germline (reference sequence). CDR3 length: 16 residues. Here the CDR3 DNA reads TGTGCCAGCAGCAAAACACCGGGACAGAAGAACACTGAAGCTTTCTTT. This encodes CASSKTPGQKNTEAFF.

The chain employs TRBV5-1 and TRBJ2-3; no clear D. Trimming removed 3 bases from V and 2 bases from J, with 19 bases in between. This CDR3 comprises 17 residues. Germline V lookup: CDR1 SGHRS, CDR2 YFSETQ. The CDR3: CASSSGFNRNPTDTQYF. The CDR3 DNA follows: TGCGCCAGCAGCTCGGGTTTTAACAGAAACCCCACAGATACGCAGTATTTT.

This clonotype was seen only a few times. The chain combines TRBV9 with TRBJ2-1; 9 nucleotides match TRBD2. The CDR3 runs 15 residues. The germline gives CDR1 SGDLS, CDR2 YYNGEE. Trimming took 4 bases from V and 8 from J; bases not matched to a gene: 10. The CDR3 bases are TGTGCCAGCAGCCGCGAGGCGGGGGGGCGTGATGAGCAGTTCTTC. It is translated as CASSREAGGRDEQFF.

This clonotype was found many times. The J gene is TRBJ2-3, the V gene TRBV3-1; D perhaps matches TRBD2 (6 bases). CDR1 and CDR2 (germline): LGHDT, YNNKEL (reference sequence). The CDR3 has 14 amino acids. The V gene lost 5 bases and the J gene lost 2 bases, with 11 bases spanning the gap. The CDR3 reads CASSFSGATDTQYF. DNA of the CDR3: TGTGCCAGCAGCTTTAGCGGCGCCACAGATACGCAGTATTTT.

This clonotype was seen many times. The rearrangement joins TRBV6-1 to TRBJ2-5; 11 bases line up with TRBD2. The CDR3 length is 15 residues. V was clipped by 8 bases and J by 7 bases; unmatched bases: 12. Germline assignment: CDR1 MNHNS and CDR2 SASEGT. The CDR3 DNA sequence: TGTGCCAGCTCGGGGCTAGCGGGGGGACTAGGGACCCAGTACTTC. As protein: CASSGLAGGLGTQYF.

Only a few counts were recorded for this clonotype. The chain carries TRBV9 and TRBJ1-4; D is ambiguous. Between the trimmed V and J ends, which lost 0 bases and 0 bases, there was a span of 9 bases. The CDR3 is 16 residues long. In germline, CDR1 is SGDLS, CDR2 YYNGEE. The CDR3: CASSVAEGTTNEKLFF. The CDR3 nucleotides read TGTGCCAGCAGCGTAGCCGAGGGAACAACTAATGAAAAACTGTTTTTT.

Comments on this clonotype: Being one base from a much bigger clone, this may be a read error. The chain recombines TRBV20-1 with TRBJ2-7; no clear D gene. CDR3 size: 10 residues. Germline V gene sequence: CDR1 DFQATT, CDR2 SNEGSKA (reference sequence). V gave up 6 bases and J gave up 5 bases, with 8 bases separating them. The chain's CDR3 is CSAPVDEQYF. The CDR3 DNA is TGCAGTGCCCCCGTTGACGAGCAGTACTTC.

The chain joins TRBV2 to TRBJ2-5; TRBD2 matches 11 bases. V lost 6 bases and J lost 5; bases outside the gene matches: 11. Germline CDR1 and CDR2: SNHLY and FYNNEI. CDR3 length: 16 amino acids. Here the CDR3 reads CASREGLAAGWETQYF. The CDR3 DNA follows: TGTGCCAGCAGGGAGGGACTAGCGGCCGGCTGGGAGACCCAGTACTTC.

The sample holds many counts of this clonotype. V and J are TRBV7-6 and TRBJ2-1; 10 bases align to TRBD2. The CDR3 runs to 17 residues. From germline, CDR1 is SGHVS and CDR2 FNYEAQ. V shed 0 bases, J shed 9 bases, and the junction held 11 bases outside the gene matches. The CDR3 bases are TGTGCCAGCAGCTTAGCTCGGGTAGCGGGGGGCGTGGGTGAGCAGTTCTTC. Translation: CASSLARVAGGVGEQFF.

This clonotype appeared many times. V gene TRBV30 combines with J gene TRBJ1-2; 10 bases are a match to TRBD1. CDR1 is GTSNPN, CDR2 SVGIG, per germline (reference sequence). This CDR3 spans 11 amino acids. Written as DNA, the CDR3 is TGTGCTTGGGACAGGGGTTATGGCTACACCTTC. This sequence encodes CAWDRGYGYTF.

This clonotype was observed once. The CDR3 is CASTRTSGSDEQFF. The CDR3 DNA reads as TGTGCCAGCACCCGGACTAGCGGGAGTGATGAGCAGTTCTTC. V usage is TRBV2 and J usage is TRBJ2-1; 13 nucleotides match TRBD2. Germline CDR1 and CDR2: SNHLY and FYNNEI. The CDR3 has 14 amino acids. The ends lost 7 bases at V and 8 bases at J; junction bases unmatched: 5.

This clonotype was detected ten times or more. This sequence joins TRBV11-3 and TRBJ2-3; TRBD2 aligns across 7 bases. Germline CDR1 is SGHNT and CDR2 is YENEEA. The CDR3 has 15 residues. Trimming removed 5 bases from V and 0 bases from J; junction bases left unmatched: 5. Here the CDR3 DNA reads TGTGCCAGCAGCCAAGGCGGGGGAAGCACAGATACGCAGTATTTT. This sequence encodes CASSQGGGSTDTQYF.

This clonotype was counted between two and nine times. The chain has TRBV24-1 and TRBJ2-7; 9 bases align to TRBD1. V was clipped by 3 bases and J by 6 bases; unmatched bases: 8. The CDR3 has 15 residues. Germline V gene data show CDR1 as KGHDR and CDR2 as SFDVKD. This CDR3 reads CATSDTSGQGSEQYF. The CDR3, as DNA: TGTGCCACCAGTGATACCTCGGGACAGGGCTCCGAGCAGTACTTC.

This clonotype showed up many times. The chain uses TRBV7-3 and TRBJ1-1; 8 bases map to TRBD1. The CDR3 extends over 15 amino acids. V shed 6 bases, J shed 5 bases, and the junction held 11 bases outside the gene matches. Germline-derived CDR1 and CDR2 are SGHTA and FQGTGA. The CDR3 region is CASSQLQGAGTEAFF. For the CDR3, the DNA is TGTGCCAGCAGTCAACTTCAGGGGGCTGGGACTGAAGCTTTCTTT.

The V call is TRBV5-1, the J call TRBJ2-1, with 9 bases matching TRBD1. J was trimmed by 6 bases and V by 3 bases; bases with no gene match: 4. The CDR3 totals 14 residues. CDR1 and CDR2 (germline): SGHRS, YFSETQ. CDR3 sequence: CASSWTGDGNEQFF. The CDR3 region has the DNA TGCGCCAGCAGCTGGACAGGGGATGGCAATGAGCAGTTCTTC.